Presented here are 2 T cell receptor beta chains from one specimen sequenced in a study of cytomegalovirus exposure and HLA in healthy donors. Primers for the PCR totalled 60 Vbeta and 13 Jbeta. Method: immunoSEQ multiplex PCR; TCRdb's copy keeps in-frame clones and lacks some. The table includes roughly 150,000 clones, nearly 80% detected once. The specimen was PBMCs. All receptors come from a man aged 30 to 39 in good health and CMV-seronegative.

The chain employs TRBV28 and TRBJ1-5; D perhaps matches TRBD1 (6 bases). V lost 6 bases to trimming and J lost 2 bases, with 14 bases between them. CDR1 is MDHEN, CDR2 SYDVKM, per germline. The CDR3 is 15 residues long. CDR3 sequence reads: CASRSTGPGNQPQHF. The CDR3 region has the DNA TGTGCCAGCAGGTCCACAGGGCCGGGCAATCAGCCCCAGCATTTT.

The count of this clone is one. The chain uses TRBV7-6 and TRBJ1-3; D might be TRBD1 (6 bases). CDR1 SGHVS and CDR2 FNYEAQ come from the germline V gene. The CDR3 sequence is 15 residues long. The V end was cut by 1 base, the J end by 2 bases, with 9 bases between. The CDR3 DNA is TGTGCCAGCAGCTTAGAATGGGGGCCTGGAAACACCATATATTTT. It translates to CASSLEWGPGNTIYF.